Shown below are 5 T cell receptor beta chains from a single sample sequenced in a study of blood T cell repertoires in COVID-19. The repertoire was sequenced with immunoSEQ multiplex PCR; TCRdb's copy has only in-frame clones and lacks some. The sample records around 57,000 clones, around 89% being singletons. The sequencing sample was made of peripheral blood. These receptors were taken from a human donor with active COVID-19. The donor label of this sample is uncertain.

The CDR3 reads CASSEEPTAKETQYF. Written as DNA, the CDR3 is TGTGCCAGCAGCGAAGAACCCACAGCTAAAGAGACCCAGTACTTC. This sequence joins TRBV9 and TRBJ2-5, with D hard to call. The CDR3 sequence is 15 residues long. Germline V gene lookup returns CDR1 SGDLS and CDR2 YYNGEE. Trimming removed 3 bases from V and 3 bases from J, with 15 bases in between.

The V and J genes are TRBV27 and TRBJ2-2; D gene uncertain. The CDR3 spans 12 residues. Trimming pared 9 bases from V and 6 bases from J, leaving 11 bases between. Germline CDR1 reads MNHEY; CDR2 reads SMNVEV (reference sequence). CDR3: CASPSPPGELFF. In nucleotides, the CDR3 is TGTGCCAGTCCAAGCCCACCCGGGGAGCTGTTTTTT.

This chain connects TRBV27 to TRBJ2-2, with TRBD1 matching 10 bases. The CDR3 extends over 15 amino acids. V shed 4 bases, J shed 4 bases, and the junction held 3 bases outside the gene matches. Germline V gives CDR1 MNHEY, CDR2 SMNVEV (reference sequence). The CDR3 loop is CASSWTGGSTGELFF. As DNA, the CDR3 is TGTGCCAGCAGTTGGACAGGGGGGAGCACCGGGGAGCTGTTTTTT.

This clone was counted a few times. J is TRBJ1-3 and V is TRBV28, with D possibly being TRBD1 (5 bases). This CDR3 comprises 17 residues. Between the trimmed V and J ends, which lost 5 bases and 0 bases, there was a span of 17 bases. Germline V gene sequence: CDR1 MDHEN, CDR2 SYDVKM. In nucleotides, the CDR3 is TGTGCCAGCAGTACCCTAATAGGACATTCCTCTGGAAACACCATATATTTT. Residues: CASSTLIGHSSGNTIYF.

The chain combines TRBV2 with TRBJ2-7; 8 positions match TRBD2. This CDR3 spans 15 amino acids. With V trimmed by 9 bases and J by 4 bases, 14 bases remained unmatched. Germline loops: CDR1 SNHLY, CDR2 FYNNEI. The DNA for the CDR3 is TGTGCCAGTGAAAAGGAGCGGGGGCCGTTTTACGAGCAGTACTTC. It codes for CASEKERGPFYEQYF. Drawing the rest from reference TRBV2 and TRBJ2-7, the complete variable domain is EPEVTQTPSHQVTQMGQEVILRCVPISNHLYFYWYRQILGQKVEFLVSFYNNEISEKSEIFDDQFSVERPDGSNFTLKIRSTKLEDSAMYFCASEKERGPFYEQYFGPGTRLTVT.